This TCR beta chain was profiled in a study of control samples from healthy donors and cancer patients. Libraries were prepared by immunoSEQ multiplex PCR; TCRdb keeps only in-frame clonotypes and omits some of them. The sample has fewer than 70,000 clones, approximately 88% seen once; the top ten hold 2.9%. Germline V gene sequence: CDR1 MDHEN, CDR2 SYDVKM. This CDR3 has 13 residues. The germline V and J ends were trimmed by 4 bases and 6 bases, with 10 bases remaining between them. The chain combines TRBV28 with TRBJ1-5; D uncertain. The sequence was collected from a woman aged 50 to 60 with lung cancer. The sample consisted of PBMCs. The DNA of the CDR3 is TGTGCCAGCAGTTCCGGAACCGTTCAGCCCCAGCATTTT. The encoded protein is CASSSGTVQPQHF.